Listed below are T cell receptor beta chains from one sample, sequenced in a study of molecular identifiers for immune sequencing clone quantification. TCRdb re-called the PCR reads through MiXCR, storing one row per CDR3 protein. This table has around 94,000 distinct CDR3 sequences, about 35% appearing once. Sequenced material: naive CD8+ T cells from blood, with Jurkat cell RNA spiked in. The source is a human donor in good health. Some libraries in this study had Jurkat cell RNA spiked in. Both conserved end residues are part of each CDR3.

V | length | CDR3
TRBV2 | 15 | CASSDGTGIKDTQYF
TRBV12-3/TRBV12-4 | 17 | CASSLGARGGETYEQYF
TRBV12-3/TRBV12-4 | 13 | CASSQQGYNEQFF
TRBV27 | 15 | CASSLLGIGTDTQYF
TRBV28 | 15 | CASTARTSGINEQFF
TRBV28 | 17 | CASSPPQTGPGTDTQYF
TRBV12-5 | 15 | CASGLWLAAPDTQYF
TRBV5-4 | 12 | CASSLVAEEQYF
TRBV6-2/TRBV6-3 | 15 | CASSYLGLINEKLFF
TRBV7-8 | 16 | CASSLQSGRIQETQYF
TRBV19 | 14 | CASSIQDRKETQYF
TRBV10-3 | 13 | CAISEVRADTQYF
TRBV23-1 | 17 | CASGRARLRLAGDEQFF
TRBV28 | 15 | CASSLIGEYTDTQYF
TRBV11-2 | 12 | CASSLGGGEQYF
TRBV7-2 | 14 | CASSFRDNGHEQYF
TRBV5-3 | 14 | CANGDRGVGETQYF
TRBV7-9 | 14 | CASSLSLAGGQQYF
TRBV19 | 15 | CASSIMGTLTDTQYF
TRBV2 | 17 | CASTQTGIPSGANVLTF
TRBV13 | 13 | CASSLGSQGEAFF
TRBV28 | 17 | CASSSRLAGVVTDTKYF
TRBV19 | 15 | CASSEVAGYTGELFF
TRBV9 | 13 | CASSVAGWGSQYF
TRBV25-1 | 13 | CASSESGTSEQYF
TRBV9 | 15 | CASSVWPGANEKLFF
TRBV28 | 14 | CASSFPGRADTQYF
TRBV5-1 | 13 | CASSQTGAYEQYF
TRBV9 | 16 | CASSPSASGRTDTQYF
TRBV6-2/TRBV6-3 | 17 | CASSSSGQGLENTEAFF
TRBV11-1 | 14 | CASSLGSGEQPQHF
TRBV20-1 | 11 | CSARRSYEQYF
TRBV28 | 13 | CASRGGWENIQYF
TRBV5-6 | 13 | CATGAGLGTEAFF
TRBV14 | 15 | CASSPGQTRTDTQYF
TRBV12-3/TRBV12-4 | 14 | CASSLGRGLDTQYF
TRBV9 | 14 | CASSVGSGGETQYF
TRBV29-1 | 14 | CNVEDHGQDYGYTF
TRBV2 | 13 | CASAGTGLYEQYF
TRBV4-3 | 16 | CASSGTSGIGGDTQYF
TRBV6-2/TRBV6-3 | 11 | CATQGWYEQYF
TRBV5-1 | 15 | CASSGTGGWSDTQYF